This TCR beta chain was identified during a study of shared clonotypes between healthy human individuals. The table came from immunoSEQ multiplex PCR; TCRdb's copy has only in-frame clones and leaves some out. The sample has roughly 2.6 million clones, about 92% seen once. Germline values: CDR1 MDHEN, CDR2 SYDVKM. V shed 6 bases and J shed 2 bases, with 17 bases lying between them. The CDR3 length is 15 residues. The source material was naive CD4+ T cells sorted from blood. Subset noted: CD45RA+ positively selected. The clonotype comes from a man between 18 and 35 years old in good health. The chain couples TRBV28 to TRBJ2-7; D might be TRBD1 or TRBD2, each matching 5 bases. The CDR3: CASSSYGGKAYEQYF. CDR3 coding DNA: TGTGCCAGCAGCTCCTATGGGGGAAAGGCCTACGAGCAGTACTTC.